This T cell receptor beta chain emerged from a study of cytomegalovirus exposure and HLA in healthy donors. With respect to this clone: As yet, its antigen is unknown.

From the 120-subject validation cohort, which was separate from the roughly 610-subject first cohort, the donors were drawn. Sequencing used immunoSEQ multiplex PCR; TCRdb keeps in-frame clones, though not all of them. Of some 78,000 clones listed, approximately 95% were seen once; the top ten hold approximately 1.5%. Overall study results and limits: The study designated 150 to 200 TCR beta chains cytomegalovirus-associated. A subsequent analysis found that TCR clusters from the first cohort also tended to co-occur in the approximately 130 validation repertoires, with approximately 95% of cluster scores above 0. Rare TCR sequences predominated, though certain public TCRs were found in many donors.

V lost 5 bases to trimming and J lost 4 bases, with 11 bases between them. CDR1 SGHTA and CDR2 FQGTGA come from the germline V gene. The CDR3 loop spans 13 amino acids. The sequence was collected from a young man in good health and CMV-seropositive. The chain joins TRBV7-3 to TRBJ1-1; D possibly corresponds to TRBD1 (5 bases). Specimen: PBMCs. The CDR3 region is CASSAQGPTEAFF. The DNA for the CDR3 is TGTGCCAGCAGCGCTCAGGGTCCCACTGAAGCTTTCTTT.